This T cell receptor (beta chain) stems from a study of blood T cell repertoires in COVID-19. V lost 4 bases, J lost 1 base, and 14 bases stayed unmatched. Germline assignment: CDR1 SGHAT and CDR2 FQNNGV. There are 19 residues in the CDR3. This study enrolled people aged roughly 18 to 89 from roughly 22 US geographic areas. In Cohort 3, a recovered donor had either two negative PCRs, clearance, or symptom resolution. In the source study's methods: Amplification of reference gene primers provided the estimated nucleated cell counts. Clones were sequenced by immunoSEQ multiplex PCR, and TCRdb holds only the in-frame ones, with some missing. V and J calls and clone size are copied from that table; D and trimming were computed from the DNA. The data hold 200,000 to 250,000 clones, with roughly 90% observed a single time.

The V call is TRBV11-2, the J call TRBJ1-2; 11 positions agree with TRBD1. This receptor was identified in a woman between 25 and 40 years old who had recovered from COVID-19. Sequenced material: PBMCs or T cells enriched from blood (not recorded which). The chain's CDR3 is CASSSLLWTGGEDNYGYTF. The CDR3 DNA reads TGTGCCAGCAGCTCATTACTATGGACAGGGGGCGAGGATAACTATGGCTACACCTTC.